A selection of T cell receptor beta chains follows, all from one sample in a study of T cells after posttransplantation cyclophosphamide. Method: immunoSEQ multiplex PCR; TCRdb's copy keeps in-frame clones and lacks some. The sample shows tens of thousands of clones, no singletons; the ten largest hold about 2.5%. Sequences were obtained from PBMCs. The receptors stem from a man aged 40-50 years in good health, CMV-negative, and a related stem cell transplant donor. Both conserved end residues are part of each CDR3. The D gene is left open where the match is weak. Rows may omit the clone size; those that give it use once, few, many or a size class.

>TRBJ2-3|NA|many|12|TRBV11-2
CASSPDSFSQYF
TGTGCCAGCAGCCCAGACAGCTTCTCTCAGTATTTT
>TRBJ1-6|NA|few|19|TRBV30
CAWSGRGARDSSYNSPLHF
TGTGCCTGGAGTGGTCGGGGTGCGAGGGACTCCTCCTATAATTCACCCCTCCACTTT
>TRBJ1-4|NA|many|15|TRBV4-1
CASSQSDRRLEKLFF
TGCGCCAGCAGCCAATCAGATAGGCGGCTTGAAAAACTGTTTTTT
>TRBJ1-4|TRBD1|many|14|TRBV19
CASSNRGTNEKLFF
TGTGCCAGTAGTAACAGGGGAACTAATGAAAAACTGTTTTTT
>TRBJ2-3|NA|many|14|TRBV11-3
CASSTRGNTDTQYF
TGTGCCAGCAGCACCAGGGGAAACACAGATACGCAGTATTTT
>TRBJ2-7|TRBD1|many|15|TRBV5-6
CASSQVPGQIYEQYF
TGTGCCAGCAGCCAAGTACCGGGACAGATCTACGAGCAGTACTTC
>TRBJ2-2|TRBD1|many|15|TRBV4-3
CASSPRQGGTGELFF
TGCGCCAGCAGCCCCCGACAGGGTGGCACCGGGGAGCTGTTTTTT
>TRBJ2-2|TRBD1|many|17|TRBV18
CASSPLQGLEVTGELFF
TGTGCCAGCTCACCGCTACAGGGGCTCGAGGTCACCGGGGAGCTGTTTTTT
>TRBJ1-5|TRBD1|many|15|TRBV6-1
CASSVDRGRDQPQHF
TGTGCCAGCAGTGTGGACAGGGGGCGTGATCAGCCCCAGCATTTT
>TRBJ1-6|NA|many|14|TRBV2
CASRADTSNSPLHF
TGTGCCAGCAGGGCGGACACTTCTAATTCACCCCTCCACTTT
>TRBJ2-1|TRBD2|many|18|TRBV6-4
CASSAVPGGGSSYNEQFF
TGTGCCAGCAGCGCCGTACCGGGCGGGGGGTCTTCATACAATGAGCAGTTCTTC
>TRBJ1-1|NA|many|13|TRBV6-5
CASSITGSTEAFF
TGTGCCAGCAGCATCACAGGGAGCACTGAAGCTTTCTTT
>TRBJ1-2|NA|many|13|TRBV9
CASSFGQNYGYTF
TGTGCCAGCAGCTTCGGACAGAACTATGGCTACACCTTC
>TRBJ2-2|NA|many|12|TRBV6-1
CASVRSTGELFF
TGTGCCAGCGTAAGGAGCACCGGGGAGCTGTTTTTT
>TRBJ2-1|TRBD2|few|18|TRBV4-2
CASSQGWGGTPTYNEQFF
TGTGCCAGCAGCCAAGGATGGGGAGGGACTCCCACCTACAATGAGCAGTTCTTC
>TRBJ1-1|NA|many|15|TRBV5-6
CASTTSEQHNTEAFF
TGTGCCAGCACCACTTCGGAACAGCATAACACTGAAGCTTTCTTT
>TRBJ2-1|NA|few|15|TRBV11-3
CASSSQTDSYNEQFF
TGTGCCAGCAGCTCTCAAACGGACAGCTACAATGAGCAGTTCTTC
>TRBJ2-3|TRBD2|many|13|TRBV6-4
CASSVREGDTQYF
TGTGCCAGCAGTGTACGGGAGGGAGATACGCAGTATTTT
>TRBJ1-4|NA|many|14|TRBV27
CASRDYSLGEKLFF
TGTGCCAGCAGGGACTATTCCTTAGGTGAAAAACTGTTTTTT
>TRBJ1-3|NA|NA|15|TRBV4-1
CASSQPKGAGNTIYF
TGCGCCAGCAGCCAACCTAAAGGGGCTGGAAACACCATATATTTT
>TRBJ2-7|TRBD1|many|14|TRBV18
CASSRTGSYYEQYF
TGTGCCAGCTCGCGGACAGGGAGCTACTACGAGCAGTACTTC
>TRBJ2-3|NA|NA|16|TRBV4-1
CASSQDQMGAMDTQYF
TGCGCCAGCAGCCAAGATCAAATGGGGGCGATGGATACGCAGTATTTT
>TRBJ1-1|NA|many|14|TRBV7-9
CASSLGRLSTEAFF
TGTGCCAGCAGCTTAGGCCGTTTGAGCACTGAAGCTTTCTTT
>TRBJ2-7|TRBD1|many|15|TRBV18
CASSPQGQGASEQYF
TGTGCCAGCTCACCACAGGGACAGGGGGCGAGCGAGCAGTACTTC
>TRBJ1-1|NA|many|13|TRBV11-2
CASSVRRNTEAFF
TGTGCCAGCAGCGTACGGAGGAACACTGAAGCTTTCTTT
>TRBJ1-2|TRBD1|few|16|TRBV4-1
CASSQERTGRFYGYTF
TGCGCCAGCAGCCAAGAGAGGACAGGGAGGTTTTATGGCTACACCTTC
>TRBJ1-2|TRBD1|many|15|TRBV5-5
CASTPTGVPNYGYTF
TGTGCCAGCACCCCGACAGGGGTCCCCAACTATGGCTACACCTTC
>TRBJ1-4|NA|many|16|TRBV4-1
CASSQAWTDTNEKLFF
TGCGCCAGCAGCCAGGCATGGACAGACACTAATGAAAAACTGTTTTTT
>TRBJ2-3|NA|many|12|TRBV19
CASSISADTQYF
TGTGCCAGTAGTATAAGCGCAGATACGCAGTATTTT
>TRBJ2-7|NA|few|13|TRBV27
CASSLESSYEQYF
TGTGCCAGCAGTTTAGAGTCAAGCTACGAGCAGTACTTC
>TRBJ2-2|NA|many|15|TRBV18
CASSPRTSNTGELFF
TGTGCCAGCTCACCAAGGACTTCGAACACCGGGGAGCTGTTTTTT
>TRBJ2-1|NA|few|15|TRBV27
CASSSETTLHNEQFF
TGTGCCAGCAGTTCCGAAACGACTCTACACAATGAGCAGTTCTTC
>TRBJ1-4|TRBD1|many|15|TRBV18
CASSKDRGWNEKLFF
TGTGCCAGCTCAAAGGACAGGGGATGGAATGAAAAACTGTTTTTT
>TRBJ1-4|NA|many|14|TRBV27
CASSLRGGVEKLFF
TGTGCCAGCTCCCTTAGAGGGGGGGTTGAAAAACTGTTTTTT
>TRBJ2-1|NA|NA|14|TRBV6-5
CASTAAGAYNEQFF
TGTGCCAGCACTGCGGCGGGGGCGTACAATGAGCAGTTCTTC
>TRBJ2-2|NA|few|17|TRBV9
CASSVAGGGLNTGELFF
TGTGCCAGCAGCGTAGCTGGCGGAGGACTGAACACCGGGGAGCTGTTTTTT
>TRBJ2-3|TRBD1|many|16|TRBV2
CASSEIGTGVADTQYF
TGTGCCAGCAGTGAAATAGGGACAGGGGTTGCAGATACGCAGTATTTT
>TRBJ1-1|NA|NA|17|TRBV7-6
CASSLGPRGPGGGEAFF
TGTGCCAGCAGCTTAGGGCCTCGGGGGCCGGGGGGCGGTGAAGCTTTCTTT
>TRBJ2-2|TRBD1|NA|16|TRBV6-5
CASSYSGTGGTGELFF
TGTGCCAGCAGTTACTCCGGGACAGGGGGCACCGGGGAGCTGTTTTTT
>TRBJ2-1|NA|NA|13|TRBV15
CATSSPPFGEQFF
TGTGCCACCAGCAGCCCTCCTTTTGGCGAGCAGTTCTTC
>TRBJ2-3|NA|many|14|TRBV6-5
CASSHRDTTDTQYF
TGTGCCAGCAGTCACCGGGACACTACAGATACGCAGTATTTT
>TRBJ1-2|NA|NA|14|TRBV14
CASSKDYRVYGYTF
TGTGCCAGCAGCAAAGATTACAGGGTCTATGGCTACACCTTC
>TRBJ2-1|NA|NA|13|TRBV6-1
CASSALGPLGQFF
TGTGCCAGCTCCGCACTGGGGCCCCTGGGGCAGTTCTTC
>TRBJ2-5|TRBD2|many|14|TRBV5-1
CASSTAGGQETQYF
TGCGCCAGCAGTACGGCGGGAGGGCAAGAGACCCAGTACTTC
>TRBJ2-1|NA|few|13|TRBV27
CASSQGNYNEQFF
TGTGCCAGCAGTCAGGGGAACTACAATGAGCAGTTCTTC
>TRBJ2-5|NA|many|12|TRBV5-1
CASSPLQETQYF
TGCGCCAGCAGCCCCCTCCAAGAGACCCAGTACTTC
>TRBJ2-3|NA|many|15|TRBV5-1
CASSLGEALTDTQYF
TGCGCCAGCAGCTTGGGGGAGGCACTCACAGATACGCAGTATTTT
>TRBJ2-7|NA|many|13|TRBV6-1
CASSVTGTYEQYF
TGTGCCAGCAGTGTAACCGGGACCTACGAGCAGTACTTC
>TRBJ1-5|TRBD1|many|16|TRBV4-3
CASSQGPYGDSQPQHF
TGCGCCAGCAGCCAAGGGCCTTATGGGGACAGTCAGCCCCAGCATTTT
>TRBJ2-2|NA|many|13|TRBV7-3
CASSLAGSGELFF
TGTGCCAGCAGCTTAGCAGGGTCCGGGGAGCTGTTTTTT
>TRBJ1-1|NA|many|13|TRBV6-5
CASNRTPNTEAFF
TGTGCCAGTAATAGGACACCGAACACTGAAGCTTTCTTT
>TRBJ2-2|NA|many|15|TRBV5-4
CASSSLGESTGELFF
TGTGCCAGCAGCTCGCTAGGAGAATCCACCGGGGAGCTGTTTTTT
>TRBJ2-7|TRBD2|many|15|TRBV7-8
CASRRGLAESYEQYF
TGTGCCAGCAGAAGGGGACTAGCGGAGTCCTACGAGCAGTACTTC
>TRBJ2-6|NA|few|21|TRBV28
CASSLPWGGRGPLSGANVLTF
TGTGCCAGCAGTTTACCTTGGGGGGGCAGGGGGCCCCTATCTGGGGCCAACGTCCTGACTTTC
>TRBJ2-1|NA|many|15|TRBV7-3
CASSLRGLVVDEQFF
TGTGCCAGCAGCTTAAGGGGACTGGTCGTTGATGAGCAGTTCTTC
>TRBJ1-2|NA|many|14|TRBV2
CASSEQGSNYGYTF
TGTGCCAGCAGTGAGCAGGGTTCTAACTATGGCTACACCTTC
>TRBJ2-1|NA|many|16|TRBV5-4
CASSLGRGAEDNEQFF
TGTGCCAGCAGCTTGGGTCGGGGTGCGGAGGACAATGAGCAGTTCTTC
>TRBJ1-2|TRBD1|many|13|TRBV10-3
CAIQGAGNYGYTF
TGTGCCATCCAGGGGGCAGGTAACTATGGCTACACCTTC
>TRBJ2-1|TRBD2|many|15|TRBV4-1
CASSQPRGGYNEQFF
TGCGCCAGCAGCCAACCCCGGGGGGGGTACAATGAGCAGTTCTTC
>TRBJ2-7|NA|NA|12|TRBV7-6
CASSGLSYEQYF
TGTGCCAGCAGCGGACTCTCCTACGAGCAGTACTTC